This T cell receptor (beta chain) was sequenced in a study of monozygotic twins with inflammatory bowel disease. The V gene's germline CDR1 is MDHEN and CDR2 SYDVKM. The CDR3 runs 16 residues. The UMIs contained a 6-nucleotide sample barcode. They were added by template switching during cDNA synthesis. Each of TCRalpha and TCRbeta cDNA went through two nested PCRs, lasting about 16 and 10 cycles. TCRdb re-called the 5' RACE reads; one entry per CDR3 protein, DNA not given. Across 300,000 to 400,000 distinct CDR3 sequences, the top ten clones capture around 2% of the sample. Findings of the study overall: Lower TCRbeta diversity (inverse Simpson) was seen in IBD patients than in healthy co-twins. Twin pairs that were concordant did not differ from discordant pairs in repertoire similarity, possibly from limited power.

Comments on this clonotype: Its target is unknown.

The chain is built from TRBV28 and TRBJ1-5; no DNA is available, so the TRBD1 call from TCRdb remains unchecked. Material: blood. The TCR originated in a human donor with ulcerative colitis or Crohn's disease, or a healthy co-twin of an affected twin (not recorded which). The CDR3 here is CASSPASTGNNQPQHF.